The 21 T cell receptor beta chains below all came from one sample that was sequenced in a study of T-cell memory formation after mild COVID-19. TCRdb analysed the 5' RACE reads with MiXCR anew, one entry per CDR3 protein. The table has some 68,000 distinct CDR3 sequences, over 15% seen once. The material sequenced was PBMCs or a T cell subset sorted from them (not recorded which). These receptors originate from an adult woman who had mild COVID-19 (a few samples of this study predate the infection). Cell type and time point are not known.

This clonotype was counted only a few times. CDR3 DNA: TGTGCCTTTCAGGGTCACAGCTCCTACGAGCAGTACTTC. Translation: CAFQGHSSYEQYF. This chain connects TRBV2 to TRBJ2-7; maybe TRBD1 (5 bases). The V end was cut by 11 bases, the J end by 0 bases, with 14 bases between. The CDR3 sequence is 13 residues long. Germline V gives CDR1 SNHLY, CDR2 FYNNEI.

V is TRBV4-1 and J is TRBJ2-3, with 13 bases matching TRBD2. The V segment lost 4 bases and the J segment 4 bases; nucleotides outside the gene matches: 8. The germline V gene has CDR1 MGHRA and CDR2 YSYEKL. The CDR3 spans 17 residues. CDR3 sequence: CASSRKLAGGGADTQYF. CDR3 sequence (DNA): TGCGCCAGCAGCCGCAAACTAGCGGGGGGGGGAGCAGATACGCAGTATTTT.

This chain links TRBV7-9 with TRBJ2-5, with D possibly called TRBD1 or TRBD2 (6 bases each). The CDR3 is 15 amino acids. The V end was cut by 3 bases, the J end by 4 bases, with 15 bases between. Germline CDR1 is SEHNR and CDR2 is FQNEAQ (reference sequence). CDR3 sequence reads: CASSFLTGAGETQYF. In nucleotides, the CDR3 is TGTGCCAGCAGCTTTTTAACGGGGGCCGGAGAGACCCAGTACTTC.

The chain links TRBV25-1 to TRBJ2-6; no firm D call. This CDR3 contains 15 residues. V lost 6 bases and J 3 bases, leaving 12 bases between the germline ends. From germline, CDR1 is MGHDK and CDR2 SYGVNS. The CDR3 is CASRKQYGGANVLTF. CDR3 sequence (DNA): TGTGCCAGCAGGAAGCAGTATGGTGGGGCCAACGTCCTGACTTTC.

This clonotype occurred a few times. The chain combines TRBV20-1 with TRBJ2-2, with D possibly matching TRBD2 (6 bases). Germline V gives CDR1 DFQATT, CDR2 SNEGSKA (reference sequence). V lost 1 base, J lost 8 bases, and 14 bases lay in between. The CDR3 loop spans 14 amino acids. The CDR3 is CSARGGLRPGELFF. The DNA of the CDR3 is TGCAGTGCTAGAGGGGGACTTCGCCCTGGGGAGCTGTTTTTT.

This chain connects TRBV7-6 to TRBJ2-7; possible D gene TRBD1, 6 bases. CDR3 length: 11 amino acids. Trimming pared 5 bases from V and 7 bases from J, leaving 9 bases between. The germline gives CDR1 SGHVS, CDR2 FNYEAQ. The chain's CDR3 is CASSQGWEQYF. DNA for the CDR3: TGTGCCAGCAGCCAGGGGTGGGAGCAGTACTTC.

The genes are TRBV7-9 and TRBJ2-1; 7 positions agree with TRBD2. In germline, CDR1 is SEHNR, CDR2 FQNEAQ (reference sequence). J gave up 8 bases and V 8 bases, and 3 bases lay outside the gene matches. This CDR3 has 11 amino acids. The CDR3 protein is CASGGEDEQFF. The CDR3 region has the DNA TGTGCCAGCGGGGGGGAAGATGAGCAGTTCTTC.

The chain employs TRBV12-5 and TRBJ2-7, with TRBD1 identical over 9 bases. The CDR3 is 15 amino acids. Germline CDR1 is LGHNT and CDR2 is FRNRAP. The J segment lost 2 bases and the V segment lost 1 base, leaving 3 bases of the junction unmatched. The CDR3 DNA follows: TGTGCTAGTGGTTTGGCGGGGACAGGGCCCTACGAGCAGTACTTC. Translated: CASGLAGTGPYEQYF.

The V and J genes are TRBV29-1 and TRBJ1-1; D is possibly TRBD1 (5 bases). Trimming removed 4 bases at V and 1 base at J, with 7 bases between. CDR1 is SQVTM and CDR2 is ANQGSEA in the germline V gene. The CDR3 contains 12 residues. DNA of the CDR3: TGCAGCGTTGTAAGGGGGAACACTGAAGCTTTCTTT. This sequence encodes CSVVRGNTEAFF.

There are a few counts of this clonotype. The chain's CDR3 is CASSTTSGGLGEQYF. The CDR3 DNA reads TGTGCCAGCAGCACCACTAGCGGGGGATTGGGGGAGCAGTACTTC. V is TRBV9 and J is TRBJ2-7; 11 bases align to TRBD2. Germline CDR1 reads SGDLS; CDR2 reads YYNGEE. This CDR3 spans 15 amino acids. Trimming at V came to 4 bases and at J to 7 bases, leaving 10 bases not matched to a gene.

This clonotype showed up just a few times. This chain joins TRBV20-1 and TRBJ2-1; 8 nucleotides match TRBD1. Germline loops: CDR1 DFQATT, CDR2 SNEGSKA (reference sequence). With V trimmed by 6 bases and J by 4 bases, 14 bases remained unmatched. The CDR3 totals 16 residues. The CDR3 region is CSAPTGRTGLYNEQFF. The CDR3 region has the DNA TGCAGTGCCCCCACCGGCAGGACAGGGCTATACAATGAGCAGTTCTTC.

A few counts support this clonotype. The chain joins TRBV5-6 to TRBJ1-2; 7 nucleotides match TRBD1. Germline assignment: CDR1 SGHDT and CDR2 YYEEEE. The CDR3 covers 14 residues. The J segment lost 3 bases and the V segment lost 3 bases, leaving 5 bases of the junction unmatched. CDR3 residues: CASSSGQAYYGYTF. Written as DNA, the CDR3 is TGTGCCAGCAGCTCTGGACAGGCTTACTATGGCTACACCTTC.

This clonotype was counted a few times. This sequence joins TRBV12-3 or TRBV12-4 and TRBJ2-5, with D possibly matching TRBD2 (6 bases). V was clipped by 6 bases and J by 5 bases, with 22 bases between them. The CDR3 runs to 16 residues. Written as DNA, the CDR3 is TGTGCCAGCAGCCCTACCCGGGACTCCCGCGGGGAGACCCAGTACTTC. Its translation is CASSPTRDSRGETQYF.

This rearrangement joins TRBV4-2 to TRBJ2-7; 8 positions match TRBD2. The CDR3 loop spans 18 amino acids. V lost 1 base to trimming and J lost 7 bases; unmatched junction nucleotides: 18. Per the germline V gene, CDR1 is LGHNA and CDR2 is YNFKEQ. This CDR3 is CASSQVGARGGPTSEQYF. The CDR3, as DNA: TGTGCCAGCAGCCAAGTCGGGGCCCGGGGGGGCCCTACGTCGGAGCAGTACTTC.

A few counts support this clonotype. This chain connects TRBV21-1 to TRBJ2-3; the table names TRBD1, a call not compared with the DNA. TRBV21-1 is described as a pseudogene. The CDR3 sequence is 15 residues long. CDR3 sequence (DNA): TGTGCCAGCAGCGCCCGACAGCCGATCAAAGATACGCAGTATTTT. It encodes CASSARQPIKDTQYF.

The chain combines TRBV29-1 with TRBJ1-1, with 9 bases fitting TRBD1. The CDR3 extends over 15 amino acids. V shed 5 bases and J 5 bases; nucleotides not matched to a gene: 12. The germline gives CDR1 SQVTM, CDR2 ANQGSEA. The CDR3 nucleotides read TGCAGCGTTCAGGGGACAGGGACTCCAAGAACTGAAGCTTTCTTT. This translates into CSVQGTGTPRTEAFF.

In its sample, this clonotype was seen a few times. The chain employs TRBV2 and TRBJ2-7; 9 nucleotides line up with TRBD2. The CDR3 has 13 residues. V dropped 6 bases and J dropped 4; count of bases not matched to a gene: 4. Germline lookup yields CDR1 SNHLY and CDR2 FYNNEI. The CDR3 region is CASRGTSRYEQYF. Here the CDR3 DNA reads TGTGCCAGCAGGGGGACTAGCCGTTACGAGCAGTACTTC.

This clonotype was observed many times. V usage is TRBV20-1 and J usage is TRBJ2-5; unclear D gene. The CDR3 runs to 14 residues. CDR1 is DFQATT, CDR2 SNEGSKA, per germline (reference sequence). Trimming cost V 6 bases and J 3 bases, with 17 bases left between them. CDR3 sequence: CSARTSGGEETQYF. The CDR3 DNA reads as TGCAGTGCGAGGACGTCGGGTGGGGAAGAGACCCAGTACTTC.

The chain combines TRBV15 with TRBJ2-7, with 8 bases identical to TRBD2. V gave up 4 bases and J gave up 7 bases; unmatched junction bases: 12. The germline V gene has CDR1 LNHNV and CDR2 YYDKDF (reference sequence). The CDR3 extends over 15 amino acids. The CDR3 loop reads CATSKEGAGAWEQYF. The CDR3 DNA sequence: TGTGCCACCAGCAAAGAGGGAGCGGGAGCTTGGGAGCAGTACTTC.

This clonotype was counted a few times. V is TRBV27 and J is TRBJ2-1, with D maybe TRBD2 (5 bases). The length of the CDR3 is 14 residues. The germline V and J ends were trimmed by 2 bases and 8 bases, with 13 bases remaining between them. Germline loops: CDR1 MNHEY, CDR2 SMNVEV (reference sequence). The CDR3 DNA reads as TGTGCCAGCAGTTTAGAGGGCCTTTGGGATGAGCAGTTCTTC. Amino acids: CASSLEGLWDEQFF.

V is TRBV5-6 and J is TRBJ2-1, with D maybe TRBD1 (5 bases). V was clipped by 2 bases and J by 0 bases, with 12 bases between them. Germline V CDR1 and CDR2: SGHDT, YYEEEE. The CDR3 consists of 16 residues. CDR3 DNA sequence: TGTGCCAGCAGCTTTATCAGGGCGAGCTCCTACAATGAGCAGTTCTTC. Residues: CASSFIRASSYNEQFF.